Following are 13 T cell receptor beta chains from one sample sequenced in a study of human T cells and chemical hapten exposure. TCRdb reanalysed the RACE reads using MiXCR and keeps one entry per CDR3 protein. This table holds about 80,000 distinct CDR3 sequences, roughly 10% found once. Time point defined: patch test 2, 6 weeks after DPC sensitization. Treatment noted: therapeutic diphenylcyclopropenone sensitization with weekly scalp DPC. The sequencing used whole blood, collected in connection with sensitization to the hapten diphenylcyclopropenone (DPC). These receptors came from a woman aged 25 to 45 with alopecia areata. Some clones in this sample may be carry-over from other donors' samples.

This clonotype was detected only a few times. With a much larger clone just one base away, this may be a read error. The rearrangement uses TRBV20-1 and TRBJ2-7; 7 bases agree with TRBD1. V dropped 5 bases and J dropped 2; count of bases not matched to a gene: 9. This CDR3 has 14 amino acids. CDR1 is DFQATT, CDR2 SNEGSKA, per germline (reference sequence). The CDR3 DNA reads TGCAGTGCTGGAAGGACAGGTGGACCCTACGAGCAGTACTTC. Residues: CSAGRTGGPYEQYF.

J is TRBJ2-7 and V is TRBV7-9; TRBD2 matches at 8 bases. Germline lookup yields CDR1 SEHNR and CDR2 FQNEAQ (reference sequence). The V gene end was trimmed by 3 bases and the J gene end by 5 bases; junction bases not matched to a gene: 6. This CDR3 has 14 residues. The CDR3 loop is CASSFSTSEDEQYF. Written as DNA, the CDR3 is TGTGCCAGCAGCTTCTCGACTAGCGAGGACGAGCAGTACTTC.

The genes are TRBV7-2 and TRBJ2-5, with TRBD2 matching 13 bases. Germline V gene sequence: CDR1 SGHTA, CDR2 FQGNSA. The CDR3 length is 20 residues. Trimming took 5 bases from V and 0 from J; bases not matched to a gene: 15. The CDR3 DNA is TGTGCCAGCAGCCGCCTCAGGACTAGCGGGGGCCCTTGGTACCAAGAGACCCAGTACTTC. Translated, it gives CASSRLRTSGGPWYQETQYF.

CDR3 sequence reads: CASSYSGQGDNEQFF. For the CDR3, the DNA is TGTGCCAGCAGTTACTCCGGACAGGGGGACAATGAGCAGTTCTTC. The chain couples TRBV6-5 to TRBJ2-1, with 10 bases matching TRBD1. There are 15 residues in the CDR3. V shed 0 bases and J 5 bases; nucleotides not matched to a gene: 1. The V gene's germline CDR1 is MNHEY and CDR2 SVGAGI.

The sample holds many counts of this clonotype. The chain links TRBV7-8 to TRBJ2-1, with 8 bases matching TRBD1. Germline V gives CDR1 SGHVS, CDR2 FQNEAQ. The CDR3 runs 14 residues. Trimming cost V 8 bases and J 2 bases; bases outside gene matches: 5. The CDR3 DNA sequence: TGTGCCAGCGTCCGGGACAGGACCTACAATGAGCAGTTCTTC. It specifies CASVRDRTYNEQFF.

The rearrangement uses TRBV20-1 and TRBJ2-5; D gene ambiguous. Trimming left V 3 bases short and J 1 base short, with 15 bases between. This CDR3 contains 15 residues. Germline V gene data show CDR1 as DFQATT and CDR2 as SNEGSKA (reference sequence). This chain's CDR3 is CSARLMPATQETQYF. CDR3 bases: TGCAGTGCTAGGTTGATGCCAGCTACCCAAGAGACCCAGTACTTC.

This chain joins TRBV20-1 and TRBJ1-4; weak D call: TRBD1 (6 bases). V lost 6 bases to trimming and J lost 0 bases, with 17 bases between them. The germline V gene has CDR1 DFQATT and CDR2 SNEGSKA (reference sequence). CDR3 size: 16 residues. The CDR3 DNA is TGCAGTGCCGAGGACAGCCAGGAGGCAACTAATGAAAAACTGTTTTTT. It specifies CSAEDSQEATNEKLFF.

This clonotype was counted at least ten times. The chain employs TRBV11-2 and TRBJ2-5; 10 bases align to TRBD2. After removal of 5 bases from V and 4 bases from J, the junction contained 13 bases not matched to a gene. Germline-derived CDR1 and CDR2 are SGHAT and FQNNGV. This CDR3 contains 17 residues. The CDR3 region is CASSPRYRLAGAETQYF. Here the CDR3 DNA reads TGTGCCAGCAGCCCGAGATACCGGCTAGCGGGAGCAGAGACCCAGTACTTC.

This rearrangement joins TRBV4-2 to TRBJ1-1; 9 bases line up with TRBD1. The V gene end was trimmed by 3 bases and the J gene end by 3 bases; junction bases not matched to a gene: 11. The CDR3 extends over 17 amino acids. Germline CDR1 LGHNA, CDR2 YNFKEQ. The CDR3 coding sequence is TGTGCCAGCAGCCAGGATCCCCGGACAGGGGTGGACACTGAAGCTTTCTTT. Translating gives CASSQDPRTGVDTEAFF.

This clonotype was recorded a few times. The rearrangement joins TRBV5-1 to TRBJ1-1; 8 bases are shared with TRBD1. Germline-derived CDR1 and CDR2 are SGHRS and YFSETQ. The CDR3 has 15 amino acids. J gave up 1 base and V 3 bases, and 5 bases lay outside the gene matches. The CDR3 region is CASSSTGTGNTEAFF. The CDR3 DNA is TGCGCCAGCAGCTCAACCGGGACAGGGAACACTGAAGCTTTCTTT.

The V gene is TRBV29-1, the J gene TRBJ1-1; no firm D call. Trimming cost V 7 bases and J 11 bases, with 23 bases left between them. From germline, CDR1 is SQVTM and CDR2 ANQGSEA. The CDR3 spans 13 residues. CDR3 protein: CSAHVTPRAPAFF. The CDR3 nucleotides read TGCAGCGCTCACGTAACCCCCCGGGCCCCCGCTTTCTTT.

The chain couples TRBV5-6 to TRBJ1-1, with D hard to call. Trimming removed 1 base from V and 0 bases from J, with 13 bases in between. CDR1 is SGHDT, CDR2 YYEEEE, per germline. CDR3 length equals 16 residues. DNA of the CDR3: TGTGCCAGCAGCTTGTACGGGGATAAAATGAACACTGAAGCTTTCTTT. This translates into CASSLYGDKMNTEAFF. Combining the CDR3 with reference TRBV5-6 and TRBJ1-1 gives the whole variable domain DAGVTQSPTHLIKTRGQQVTLRCSPKSGHDTVSWYQQALGQGPQFIFQYYEEEERQRGNFPDRFSGHQFPNYSSELNVNALLLGDSALYLCASSLYGDKMNTEAFFGQGTRLTVV.

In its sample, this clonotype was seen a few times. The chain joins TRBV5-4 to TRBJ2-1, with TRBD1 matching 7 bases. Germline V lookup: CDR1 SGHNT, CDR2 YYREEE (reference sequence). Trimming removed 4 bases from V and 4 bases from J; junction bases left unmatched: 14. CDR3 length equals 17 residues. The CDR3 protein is CASSPLSPGQLYNEQFF. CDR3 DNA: TGTGCCAGCAGCCCTTTGAGTCCGGGACAGCTATACAATGAGCAGTTCTTC.